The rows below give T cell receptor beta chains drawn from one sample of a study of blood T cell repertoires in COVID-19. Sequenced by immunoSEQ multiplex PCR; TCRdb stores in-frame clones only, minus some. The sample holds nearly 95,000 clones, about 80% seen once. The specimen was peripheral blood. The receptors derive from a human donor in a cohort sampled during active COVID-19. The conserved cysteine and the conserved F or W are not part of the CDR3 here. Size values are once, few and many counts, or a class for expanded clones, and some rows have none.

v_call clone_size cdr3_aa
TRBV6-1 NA ASSERGNYGYT
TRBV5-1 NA ASSLEGRGEETQY
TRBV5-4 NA ASTSGRGRETQY
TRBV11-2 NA ASSLVGSGFYEQY
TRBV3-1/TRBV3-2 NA ASSHTPGQGAYEQY
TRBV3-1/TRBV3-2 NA ASSRPGQGTYEQY
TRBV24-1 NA ATSERLAGGFGTQY
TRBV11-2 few ASSLGGTGNQPQH
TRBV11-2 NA ASSLARLEQF
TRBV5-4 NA ASSLGLAGTGSQY
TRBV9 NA ASSSRGWSETNSPLH
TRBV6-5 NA ASSYRGGPDGDEQY
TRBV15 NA ATSRGWGRGQPQH
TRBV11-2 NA ASSLDPGTGYGYT
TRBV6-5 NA GGGRSSYNSPLH
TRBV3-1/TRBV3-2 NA ASSPLPRSGGFLGSPLH
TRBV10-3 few AISQSGGHEQY
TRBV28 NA ASSLGTGVPNTEAF
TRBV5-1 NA ASSLFPGDYEQY
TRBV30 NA AWRGNSPLH
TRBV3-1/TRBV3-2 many ASSQGRPSSGNTIY
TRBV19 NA ASSITVGAEAF
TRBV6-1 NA ASSESTGGANGYT